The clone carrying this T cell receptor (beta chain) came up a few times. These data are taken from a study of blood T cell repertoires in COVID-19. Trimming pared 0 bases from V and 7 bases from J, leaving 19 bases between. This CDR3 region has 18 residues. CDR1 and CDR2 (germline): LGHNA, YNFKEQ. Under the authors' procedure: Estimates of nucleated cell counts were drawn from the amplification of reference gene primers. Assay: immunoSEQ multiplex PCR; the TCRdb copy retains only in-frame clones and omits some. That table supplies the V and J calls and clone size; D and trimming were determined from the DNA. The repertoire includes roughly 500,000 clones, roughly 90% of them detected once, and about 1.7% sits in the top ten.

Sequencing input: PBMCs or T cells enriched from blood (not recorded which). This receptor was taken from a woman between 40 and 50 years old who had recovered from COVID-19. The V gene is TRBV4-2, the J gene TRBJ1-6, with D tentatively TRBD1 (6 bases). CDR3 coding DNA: TGTGCCAGCAGCCAAGAAGCGGGGGGGGCAGGGATGAATTCACCCCTCCACTTT. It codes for CASSQEAGGAGMNSPLHF.